This T cell receptor beta chain is from a study of blood T cells in healthy people across ages. CDR3 length: 15 amino acids. CDR1 is LGHDT and CDR2 is YNNKEL in the germline V gene (reference sequence). V lost 3 bases to trimming and J lost 0 bases, with 10 bases between them. Primers used in a second PCR of roughly 6 to 12 cycles were a sample-barcoded 5' primer and a J-beta primer mix. MiXCR, applied by TCRdb to the 5' RACE reads, yields one record per CDR3 protein. The sample consists of roughly 1.9 million distinct CDR3 sequences, about two fifths of them appearing once. This TCR derives from a human donor in good health. The chain links TRBV3-1 to TRBJ2-3; D call uncertain. The sample comprised blood. The DNA of the CDR3 is TGTGCCAGCAGCCATTTATATGCTAGCACAGATACGCAGTATTTT. Translated: CASSHLYASTDTQYF.